The 3 T cell receptor beta chains listed next were all sequenced from one sample in a study of blood T cell repertoires in COVID-19. Assay: immunoSEQ multiplex PCR; the TCRdb copy retains only in-frame clones and omits some. There are 150,000 or so clones in the sample; approximately 90% occur only once, and roughly 26% lies in the top ten. Input material: peripheral blood. The receptors originated from a man aged 55 to 69 with acute or convalescent COVID-19.

The gene calls are TRBV7-9 and TRBJ2-7; the match to TRBD1 covers 8 bases. V was pared by 5 bases and J by 6 bases, with 9 bases of the junction left unmatched. The CDR3 totals 14 residues. Germline CDR1 and CDR2: SEHNR and FQNEAQ (reference sequence). CDR3 in amino acids: CASSPGQGYGEQYV. The CDR3 DNA is TGTGCCAGCAGCCCAGGACAGGGTTATGGCGAGCAGTACGTC.

CDR3 sequence reads: CASSTQGGSPLHF. The CDR3 bases are TGTGCCAGCAGCACACAGGGCGGCTCACCCCTCCACTTT. This chain connects TRBV5-5 to TRBJ1-6, with D possibly matching TRBD1 (6 bases). Germline CDR1 SGHKS, CDR2 YYEKEE (reference sequence). Trimming left V 4 bases short and J 10 bases short, with 12 bases between. There are 13 residues in the CDR3.

This clone has just one count. The rearrangement joins TRBV7-2 to TRBJ2-2; D possibly corresponds to TRBD2 (5 bases). The germline CDR1 and CDR2 sequences are SGHTA and FQGNSA. CDR3 size: 14 residues. V lost 5 bases and J lost 3, with 10 bases in between. CDR3 residues: CASSTDSYTGELFF. The CDR3 DNA sequence: TGTGCCAGCAGCACGGACTCGTACACCGGGGAGCTGTTTTTT. Looking up the rest from reference TRBV7-2 and TRBJ2-2 gives the full variable domain: GAGVSQSPSNKVTEKGKDVELRCDPISGHTALYWYRQSLGQGLEFLIYFQGNSAPDKSGLPSDRFSAERTGGSVSTLTIQRTQQEDSAVYLCASSTDSYTGELFFGEGSRLTVL.